This T cell receptor beta chain was sequenced in a study of CD8 T cells in ankylosing spondylitis (TCRdb year 2017). Some background on the complete study: To find TCR variants linked to disease, the study profiled T cell receptor beta repertoires in ankylosing spondylitis patients and healthy donors. The full study cohort was made up of approximately 27 ankylosing spondylitis patients and more than 90 healthy donors. Peripheral blood samples were taken, and synovial fluid was additionally collected from ankylosing spondylitis patients. Results the study describes overall, beyond this receptor: Blood from ankylosing spondylitis patients appeared to be characterized by a TCR beta motif made up of several highly homologous amino acid variants. Some TCR beta motif variants had previously been reported in synovial fluid and blood of reactive arthritis patients, which suggested common disease-initiation mechanisms. In peripheral blood, the disease-linked clones were found at relatively low frequencies and had a CD8+ phenotype. The disease-linked clones were reported as significantly enriched in matched synovial fluid samples from ankylosing spondylitis patients.

V loses 6 bases of germline sequence and J loses 0 bases, and the interval between the two ends is 9 bases. The germline V gene (reference sequence) sets CDR1 to LGHDT and CDR2 to YNNKEL. Counted from cysteine to phenylalanine, this CDR3 has 14 amino acids. Here the CDR3 DNA is all that survives: 42 bases in frame from base 1. This clonotype was recorded many times. No cognate antigen has been identified for it. No much larger clone is present one base from it, and per-base qualities are unavailable. This sample was sequenced with an Illumina HiSeq 2500. TCR beta libraries were prepared by quantitative 5'-RACE with molecular barcodes. Concerning the study's data processing: A new computational method, built on a probabilistic model of VDJ rearrangement, was used to identify disease-linked TCR variants. TCRdb reanalyzed the raw reads on its own, using fastp at Q25 for trimming and MiXCR for clone calling, and kept in-frame beta chains. Merged by CDR3 protein, the rows form single entries marked with the most common genes and DNA. The V and J calls reflect TCRdb's pipeline rather than the authors' work. The sample records under 950,000 distinct CDR3 sequences, around 19% of which are singletons. Around 19% of the sample rests with the top ten.

This chain is built from TRBV3-1 and TRBJ1-5; tentative D gene TRBD1, with 6 bases matching. The receptor was derived from a male donor with ankylosing spondylitis. Sequencing was carried out using blood, either unsorted or a sorted T cell fraction (not recorded which). The bases are TGTGCCAGCAGTCAACAGGGTAGCAATCAGCCCCAGCATTTT. Translated, this gives CASSQQGSNQPQHF.